This TCR beta chain was recovered during a study of T cells after yellow fever vaccination. The wider study: Fractions of limited cellularity were prepared by means of SMART-Seq v4 Ultra Low Input.

Findings and caveats of the study: Few clonotypes appeared in both CD4 and CD8 compartments. The bulk population could contribute abundant contaminating clonotypes to FACS-sorted repertoires.

The germline V and J ends were trimmed by 5 bases and 0 bases, with 10 bases remaining between them. The CDR3 length is 14 residues. This clonotype was recorded many times. Antigen unknown. The study made its TCR cDNA through 5'RACE template switching. That step introduced a universal primer site along with UMIs. TCRdb ran MiXCR on the 5' RACE reads and lists one entry per CDR3 protein. The sample gives some 320,000 distinct CDR3 sequences, 4% to 5.5% of which show up once; approximately 19% is in the top ten. The origin of this receptor is a man between 18 and 35 years old who received the YFV17D yellow fever vaccine. The chain combines TRBV12-3 or TRBV12-4 with TRBJ2-5; D not certain. Source: PBMCs, taken 15 days after the yellow fever booster vaccination. The CDR3 bases are TGTGCCAGCAGTCTGAGGACGGACCAAGAGACCCAGTACTTC. It codes for CASSLRTDQETQYF.